A single sample is the source of the 32 T cell receptor beta chains below, sequenced in a study of T-cell reconstitution after alpha-beta-depleted transplantation in children. The library targeted TCRbeta and was prepared with unique molecular identifiers. MiXCR, applied by TCRdb to the PCR reads, yields one record per CDR3 protein. The profile shows around 410,000 distinct CDR3 sequences, about 11% of them singletons. This material consisted of PBMCs from the stem cell graft donor, taken from the stem cell graft. The receptors here all came from a human donor who donated a stem cell graft to a child with acute myeloid leukemia.

This clonotype has only a few counts. This chain connects TRBV6-1 to TRBJ2-2, with D perhaps matching TRBD2 (6 bases). V was pared by 6 bases and J by 0 bases, with 11 bases between. The CDR3 extends over 15 amino acids. Germline V CDR1 and CDR2: MNHNS, SASEGT. The CDR3 region has the DNA TGTGCCAGCAGCCAGGGACTTCCGAACACCGGGGAGCTGTTTTTT. Translating it yields CASSQGLPNTGELFF.

The rearrangement joins TRBV20-1 to TRBJ2-1; the match to TRBD2 covers 7 bases. V lost 2 bases and J lost 6; bases outside the gene matches: 7. This CDR3 contains 14 residues. CDR1 DFQATT and CDR2 SNEGSKA come from the germline V gene (reference sequence). The CDR3 here is CSARRGREGNEQFF. CDR3 bases: TGCAGTGCTAGACGAGGGAGGGAGGGCAATGAGCAGTTCTTC.

The sample holds a few counts of this clonotype. This chain joins TRBV9 and TRBJ2-2; D is ambiguous. Germline V lookup: CDR1 SGDLS, CDR2 YYNGEE. This CDR3 is 14 amino acids long. V dropped 0 bases and J dropped 4 bases, with 7 bases sitting between them. This chain's CDR3 is CASSVVGTTGELFF. In nucleotides, the CDR3 is TGTGCCAGCAGCGTAGTGGGCACCACCGGGGAGCTGTTTTTT.

This clonotype was seen only a few times. The CDR3 region has the DNA TGCAGTGCTCACCTAGCGGGAGCTAACACCGGGGAGCTGTTTTTT. Residues: CSAHLAGANTGELFF. The chain joins TRBV20-1 to TRBJ2-2; 10 positions match TRBD2. The CDR3 has 15 amino acids. The V gene end was trimmed by 5 bases and the J gene end by 2 bases; junction bases not matched to a gene: 5. CDR1 DFQATT and CDR2 SNEGSKA come from the germline V gene (reference sequence).

V gene TRBV4-3 combines with J gene TRBJ2-1; D is unclear. The V end was cut by 1 base, the J end by 5 bases, with 12 bases between. CDR1 and CDR2 (germline): LGHNA, YSLEER. This CDR3 region has 15 residues. CDR3 sequence (DNA): TGCGCCAGCAGCCAAGCTCGGATTAGCAACAATGAGCAGTTCTTC. Protein sequence: CASSQARISNNEQFF.

This clonotype was seen only a few times. The genes are TRBV20-1 and TRBJ2-7; 10 bases are shared with TRBD1. J lost 3 bases, V lost 5 bases, and 10 bases had no gene match. The CDR3 length is 15 residues. Germline V gene data show CDR1 as DFQATT and CDR2 as SNEGSKA (reference sequence). The CDR3 is CSAVTSGQGGYEQYF. Here the CDR3 DNA reads TGCAGTGCTGTAACTTCCGGACAGGGGGGCTACGAGCAGTACTTC.

This clonotype was seen a few times. The V gene is TRBV7-3, the J gene TRBJ2-1; TRBD2 aligns across 13 bases. Per the germline V gene, CDR1 is SGHTA and CDR2 is FQGTGA. CDR3 length: 15 amino acids. J lost 8 bases, V lost 5 bases, and 6 bases had no gene match. CDR3 nucleotide sequence: TGTGCCAGCAGCAGGGGACTAGCGGGGTATGATGAGCAGTTCTTC. Its translation: CASSRGLAGYDEQFF.

This clonotype appeared a few times. The chain carries TRBV20-1 and TRBJ2-1; D is perhaps TRBD1 (5 bases). The V and J ends lost 3 bases and 9 bases respectively, with 12 bases between them. Per the germline V gene, CDR1 is DFQATT and CDR2 is SNEGSKA (reference sequence). The CDR3 is made up of 12 amino acids. The CDR3 here is CSASRIGVEQFF. CDR3 coding DNA: TGCAGTGCTAGCCGTATAGGGGTTGAGCAGTTCTTC.

The rearrangement joins TRBV6-5 to TRBJ2-2; a weak D match, TRBD1 (6 bases). Trimming removed 4 bases at V and 2 bases at J, with 11 bases between. The CDR3 is made up of 15 amino acids. In germline, CDR1 is MNHEY, CDR2 SVGAGI. This CDR3 reads CASSLRDTNTGELFF. Here the CDR3 DNA reads TGTGCCAGCAGTTTACGGGACACCAACACCGGGGAGCTGTTTTTT.

The rearrangement links TRBV18 to TRBJ2-1; the D gene could be TRBD1 or TRBD2 (6 bases each). The ends were cut back, 0 bases at V and 6 bases at J, with 18 bases in the middle. The germline V gene encodes CDR1 KGHSH and CDR2 LQKENI. This CDR3 is built from 17 residues. For the CDR3, the DNA is TGTGCCAGCTCACCACCGCCCGGGGGCAGGCTAGTCAATGAGCAGTTCTTC. Amino acid sequence: CASSPPPGGRLVNEQFF.

The chain is built from TRBV5-6 and TRBJ2-3; D might be TRBD1 (6 bases). Trimming pared 4 bases from V and 1 base from J, leaving 16 bases between. Germline V CDR1 and CDR2: SGHDT, YYEEEE. This CDR3 is 16 amino acids long. CDR3: CASSQGTLRGTDTQYF. The CDR3 DNA is TGTGCCAGCAGCCAGGGGACACTTCGAGGCACAGATACGCAGTATTTT.

Details on this clonotype: This may stem from a read error, because a much larger clone lies one nucleotide away. CDR3 sequence reads: CASSSRPYEQYF. In DNA form, the CDR3 reads TGTGCCAGCAGCTCTAGGCCCTACGAGCAGTACTTC. This rearrangement joins TRBV2 to TRBJ2-7; D remains ambiguous. Germline assignment: CDR1 SNHLY and CDR2 FYNNEI. V lost 6 bases, J lost 2 bases, and 8 bases lay in between. The CDR3 has 12 amino acids.

A few counts support this clonotype. The rearrangement links TRBV29-1 to TRBJ1-1; no definite D call. The germline gives CDR1 SQVTM, CDR2 ANQGSEA. The CDR3 length is 12 residues. Trimming pared 4 bases from V and 4 bases from J, leaving 10 bases between. CDR3 in DNA: TGCAGCGTTGGGAGCAGGTCCACTGAAGCTTTCTTT. As protein: CSVGSRSTEAFF. Drawing the rest from reference TRBV29-1 and TRBJ1-1, the complete variable domain is SAVISQKPSRDICQRGTSLTIQCQVDSQVTMMFWYRQQPGQSLTLIATANQGSEATYESGFVIDKFPISRPNLTFSTLTVSNMSPEDSSIYLCSVGSRSTEAFFGQGTRLTVV.

V usage is TRBV12-3 or TRBV12-4 and J usage is TRBJ2-3; 11 bases are a match to TRBD2. The CDR3 consists of 15 residues. V shed 7 bases, J shed 9 bases, and the junction held 12 bases outside the gene matches. CDR3 nucleotides: TGTGCCAGCACCACCCTAGCGGGGGGTTTCGACACGCAGTATTTT. Protein: CASTTLAGGFDTQYF.

This clonotype turned up a few times. This chain links TRBV29-1 with TRBJ2-1, with unresolved D. Trimming stripped 2 bases from V and 5 bases from J, with 4 bases between. Germline assignment: CDR1 SQVTM and CDR2 ANQGSEA. The CDR3 totals 11 residues. The CDR3 reads CSVERDNEQFF. DNA of the CDR3: TGCAGCGTTGAACGGGACAATGAGCAGTTCTTC.

This clonotype was recorded many times. An end of the junction differs from the germline gene, which may be a read error. The chain has TRBV7-7 and TRBJ2-3, with TRBD2 matching 10 bases. Germline V gene data show CDR1 as SSHAT and CDR2 as FNYEAQ (reference sequence). This CDR3 comprises 15 residues. CDR3 amino acids: CASSIGLAGTDTQYF. Here the CDR3 DNA reads TGTGCTAGCAGCATCGGACTAGCGGGCACAGATACGCAGTATTTT.

The rearrangement links TRBV5-5 to TRBJ2-1; D ambiguous. V was clipped by 3 bases and J by 0 bases, with 13 bases between them. Germline lookup yields CDR1 SGHKS and CDR2 YYEKEE (reference sequence). The CDR3 loop spans 16 amino acids. Written as DNA, the CDR3 is TGTGCCAGCAGCTCTCCGGTCTCATTCTCCTACAATGAGCAGTTCTTC. Protein product: CASSSPVSFSYNEQFF.

This clonotype showed up just a few times. The V and J genes are TRBV3-1 and TRBJ2-5; D call uncertain. Germline lookup yields CDR1 LGHDT and CDR2 YNNKEL (reference sequence). Trimming left V 3 bases short and J 1 base short, with 12 bases between. This CDR3 has 15 amino acids. CDR3 in amino acids: CASSQNVGIQETQYF. The CDR3 bases are TGTGCCAGCAGCCAGAACGTGGGGATCCAAGAGACCCAGTACTTC.

This clonotype was counted at least ten times. J is TRBJ1-1 and V is TRBV29-1; TRBD1 matches at 8 bases. Germline values: CDR1 SQVTM, CDR2 ANQGSEA. The CDR3 length is 12 residues. The V and J ends lost 6 bases and 2 bases, in that order; junction bases with no gene match: 2. CDR3 DNA: TGCAGCGTCGGACAGGGAAACACTGAAGCTTTCTTT. Protein sequence: CSVGQGNTEAFF.

This clonotype was seen just once. The rearrangement joins TRBV9 to TRBJ2-7, with 14 bases that match TRBD2. CDR3 length: 15 amino acids. Germline V CDR1 and CDR2: SGDLS, YYNGEE. V shed 3 bases, J shed 2 bases, and the junction held 1 base outside the gene matches. The CDR3 DNA reads TGTGCCAGCAGCGGGACTAGCGGGGGGACCTACGAGCAGTACTTC. This translates into CASSGTSGGTYEQYF.

This clonotype was seen ten or more times. The V gene is TRBV29-1, the J gene TRBJ1-5; no clear D. Germline V CDR1 and CDR2: SQVTM, ANQGSEA. The ends were cut back, 5 bases at V and 7 bases at J, with 0 bases in the middle. The length of the CDR3 is 8 residues. The CDR3 is CSVQPQHF. The CDR3 nucleotides read TGCAGCGTTCAGCCCCAGCATTTT.

This clonotype came up a few times. The V gene is TRBV5-1, the J gene TRBJ2-2, with D tentatively TRBD2 (7 bases). The germline V gene has CDR1 SGHRS and CDR2 YFSETQ. The ends were cut back, 4 bases at V and 6 bases at J, with 19 bases in the middle. The CDR3 loop spans 16 amino acids. The CDR3 bases are TGCGCCAGCAGCCCTCAACTAGCGTCAGGGGCCGGGGAGCTGTTTTTT. Its protein is CASSPQLASGAGELFF.

This clonotype was observed a few times. The V and J genes are TRBV12-3 or TRBV12-4 and TRBJ2-2, with D possibly matching TRBD2 (6 bases). Between the trimmed V and J ends, which lost 6 bases and 6 bases, there was a span of 14 bases. CDR3 size: 14 residues. The CDR3 reads CASRGMIAAGELFF. CDR3 nucleotide sequence: TGTGCCAGCAGGGGTATGATAGCGGCCGGGGAGCTGTTTTTT.

The chain carries TRBV5-6 and TRBJ2-1, with no clear D. The germline CDR1 and CDR2 sequences are SGHDT and YYEEEE. The CDR3 is 14 residues long. Trimming took 0 bases from V and 4 from J, leaving 8 bases between them. The chain's CDR3 is CASSLASFYNEQFF. The CDR3 nucleotides read TGTGCCAGCAGCTTGGCCTCTTTTTACAATGAGCAGTTCTTC.

The chain joins TRBV5-1 to TRBJ1-5, with 7 bases aligning to TRBD1. Germline CDR1 and CDR2: SGHRS and YFSETQ. J lost 3 bases, V lost 4 bases, and 4 bases had no gene match. The CDR3 consists of 14 residues. CDR3 DNA: TGCGCCAGCAGCACCGGGACAGACAATCAGCCCCAGCATTTT. Its protein is CASSTGTDNQPQHF.

The gene calls are TRBV10-3 and TRBJ1-1; no clear D. In germline, CDR1 is ENHRY, CDR2 SYGVKD. This CDR3 is 12 amino acids long. V was cut by 6 bases and J by 1 base, with 6 bases left in between. CDR3 in DNA: TGTGCCATCAGAACAGCGAACACTGAAGCTTTCTTT. It yields the protein CAIRTANTEAFF.

The chain recombines TRBV7-2 with TRBJ2-7, with 11 bases fitting TRBD1. This CDR3 comprises 14 residues. Germline CDR1 is SGHTA and CDR2 is FQGNSA. V was clipped by 5 bases and J by 6 bases; unmatched bases: 6. The CDR3 region has the DNA TGTGCCAGCAGCCGGGACAGGGGGACCTCCGAGCAGTACTTC. As protein: CASSRDRGTSEQYF.

The chain combines TRBV7-2 with TRBJ2-3, with TRBD2 matching over 9 bases. CDR1 and CDR2 (germline): SGHTA, FQGNSA. This CDR3 has 16 amino acids. V lost 1 base to trimming and J lost 7 bases; unmatched junction nucleotides: 9. The CDR3 protein is CASSLELAGGPHTQYF. CDR3 nucleotides: TGTGCCAGCAGCTTAGAGCTGGCGGGGGGGCCGCATACGCAGTATTTT.

The J gene is TRBJ2-7, the V gene TRBV29-1; a possible D gene is TRBD1 (7 bases). The germline V and J ends were trimmed by 4 bases and 6 bases, with 13 bases remaining between them. The CDR3 is 12 residues long. Germline CDR1 SQVTM, CDR2 ANQGSEA. The CDR3 DNA sequence: TGCAGCGTTGTACACAGGGGAGGCGAGCAGTACTTC. Residues: CSVVHRGGEQYF.

This clonotype has only a few counts. This chain uses TRBV18 with TRBJ2-7, with 9 bases matching TRBD1. CDR1 and CDR2 (germline): KGHSH, LQKENI. With 5 bases clipped from V and 5 bases from J, the junction kept 4 bases outside the gene matches. This CDR3 spans 13 amino acids. CDR3 nucleotides: TGTGCCAGCTCAAGACAGGGGGGCGACGAGCAGTACTTC. This codes for CASSRQGGDEQYF.

This clonotype was seen ten or more times. This chain uses TRBV20-1 with TRBJ2-1, with TRBD1 matching 8 bases. Per the germline V gene, CDR1 is DFQATT and CDR2 is SNEGSKA (reference sequence). CDR3 size: 13 residues. J gave up 7 bases and V 6 bases, and 8 bases lay outside the gene matches. The CDR3 DNA reads TGCAGTGCCACGGACAGGGTTAGGAATGAGCAGTTCTTC. Translation gives CSATDRVRNEQFF.

This clonotype was detected only a few times. This rearrangement joins TRBV5-4 to TRBJ1-2; D remains ambiguous. Germline values: CDR1 SGHNT, CDR2 YYREEE (reference sequence). Deletions cut 1 base from V and 4 bases from J, with 8 bases between. The CDR3 is made up of 13 amino acids. The CDR3: CASSLYGSYGYTF. CDR3 DNA sequence: TGTGCCAGCAGCTTGTACGGCAGCTATGGCTACACCTTC.